Shown below are 13 T cell receptor beta chains from a single sample sequenced in a study of blood T cell repertoires in COVID-19. Libraries were prepared by immunoSEQ multiplex PCR; TCRdb keeps only in-frame clonotypes and omits some of them. The data contain 160,000 or so clones, less than 90% of them singletons. The sample consisted of peripheral blood. The origin of the receptors is a woman in her 70s with acute or convalescent COVID-19.

The genes are TRBV3-1 (or the pseudogene TRBV3-2) and TRBJ2-2; 8 nucleotides align to TRBD1. CDR3 length equals 15 residues. Per germline, CDR1 LGHDT and CDR2 YNNKEL (reference sequence). The V segment lost 4 bases and the J segment 5 bases; nucleotides outside the gene matches: 6. The CDR3 here is CASSPWTGLTGELFF. The CDR3 DNA follows: TGTGCCAGCAGCCCGTGGACAGGGTTGACCGGGGAGCTGTTTTTT.

This chain links TRBV18 with TRBJ1-4, with TRBD1 matching 7 bases. Germline lookup yields CDR1 KGHSH and CDR2 LQKENI. The CDR3 has 14 residues. J lost 7 bases, V lost 3 bases, and 5 bases had no gene match. Here the CDR3 reads CASSPTGVGEKLFF. For the CDR3, the DNA is TGTGCCAGCTCACCCACAGGGGTTGGTGAAAAACTGTTTTTT.

The table lists this clone with a few counts. The rearrangement joins TRBV2 to TRBJ1-6; D may be TRBD1 (5 bases). The CDR3 is made up of 14 amino acids. V shed 3 bases and J shed 10 bases, with 13 bases lying between them. Germline loops: CDR1 SNHLY, CDR2 FYNNEI. CDR3 in DNA: TGTGCCAGCAGTGAGTTTGGCAGGGCCTCACCCCTCCACTTT. Its translation is CASSEFGRASPLHF. Based on the CDR3 plus reference TRBV2 and TRBJ1-6, the full variable domain is EPEVTQTPSHQVTQMGQEVILRCVPISNHLYFYWYRQILGQKVEFLVSFYNNEISEKSEIFDDQFSVERPDGSNFTLKIRSTKLEDSAMYFCASSEFGRASPLHFGNGTRLTVT.

V and J are TRBV7-2 and TRBJ1-2; D gene unclear. This CDR3 has 14 amino acids. Trimming pared 0 bases from V and 5 bases from J, leaving 10 bases between. CDR1 and CDR2 from the germline V gene are SGHTA and FQGNSA. DNA for the CDR3: TGTGCCAGCAGCTTAGCTACGGGAGTTTATGGCTACACCTTC. It codes for CASSLATGVYGYTF.

V and J are TRBV3-1 (or the pseudogene TRBV3-2) and TRBJ2-7; TRBD1 matches 9 bases. V shed 3 bases, J shed 3 bases, and the junction held 6 bases outside the gene matches. From germline, CDR1 is LGHDT and CDR2 YNNKEL (reference sequence). The CDR3 runs 15 residues. This chain's CDR3 is CASSHLRDRDYEQYF. CDR3 nucleotide sequence: TGTGCCAGCAGCCACCTACGGGACAGGGACTACGAGCAGTACTTC.

The V and J genes are TRBV29-1 and TRBJ1-2, with D possibly matching TRBD1 (6 bases). V lost 3 bases, J lost 4 bases, and 12 bases lay in between. CDR1 and CDR2 (germline): SQVTM, ANQGSEA. CDR3 length: 13 residues. CDR3 DNA sequence: TGCAGCGTTGAGGTACAGGGCGGCTATGGCTACACCTTC. It specifies CSVEVQGGYGYTF.

The genes are TRBV7-9 and TRBJ1-3; 10 positions agree with TRBD1. The CDR3 consists of 16 residues. V was clipped by 5 bases and J by 0 bases; unmatched bases: 4. CDR1 and CDR2 (germline): SEHNR, FQNEAQ (reference sequence). CDR3 in amino acids: CASSRTGGTSGNTIYF. The CDR3 DNA is TGTGCCAGCAGCAGGACAGGGGGAACCTCTGGAAACACCATATATTTT.

This chain connects TRBV4-1 to TRBJ1-3; maybe TRBD1 (6 bases). The CDR3 consists of 16 residues. Germline CDR1 MGHRA, CDR2 YSYEKL. V lost 0 bases and J 4 bases, leaving 13 bases between the germline ends. The CDR3 sequence is CASSQDPTGPGNTIYF. Here the CDR3 DNA reads TGCGCCAGCAGCCAAGATCCGACAGGTCCGGGAAACACCATATATTTT.

J is TRBJ1-2 and V is TRBV20-1; a possible D gene is TRBD1 (6 bases). The CDR3 extends over 9 amino acids. Trimming stripped 5 bases from V and 8 bases from J, with 6 bases between. The germline gives CDR1 DFQATT, CDR2 SNEGSKA (reference sequence). Here the CDR3 DNA reads TGCAGTGCTGACAGGGGCTACACCTTC. Translated: CSADRGYTF.

The chain recombines TRBV5-4 with TRBJ2-7, with unresolved D. V lost 1 base to trimming and J lost 1 base, with 3 bases between them. Germline lookup yields CDR1 SGHNT and CDR2 YYREEE (reference sequence). There are 12 residues in the CDR3. The CDR3 spells CASSLQSYEQYF. The CDR3 DNA reads TGTGCCAGCAGCTTGCAGTCCTACGAGCAGTACTTC.

The rearrangement uses TRBV6-5 and TRBJ1-2, with a weak D call TRBD1 (5 bases). This CDR3 region has 13 residues. The germline CDR1 and CDR2 sequences are MNHEY and SVGAGI. V was shortened by 5 bases and J by 4 bases, with 11 bases between the two germline ends. The DNA of the CDR3 is TGTGCCAGCAGTATGGGGCAGCTCTATGGCTACACCTTC. It codes for CASSMGQLYGYTF.

The V gene is TRBV27, the J gene TRBJ2-4; 8 bases match TRBD2. V gave up 6 bases and J gave up 0 bases; unmatched junction bases: 10. Germline V gene sequence: CDR1 MNHEY, CDR2 SMNVEV (reference sequence). CDR3 length: 17 residues. The CDR3 DNA is TGTGCCAGCAGATCCTGGGCAGCGGGGGTAGCCAAAAACATTCAGTACTTC. Translating gives CASRSWAAGVAKNIQYF.

The rearrangement links TRBV5-1 to TRBJ2-2; maybe TRBD2 (6 bases). Trimming removed 5 bases at V and 1 base at J, with 12 bases between. This CDR3 contains 15 residues. The V gene's germline CDR1 is SGHRS and CDR2 YFSETQ. In DNA, the CDR3 is TGCGCCAGCAGTGAGGCGGGGCAGAACACCGGGGAGCTGTTTTTT. It encodes CASSEAGQNTGELFF.